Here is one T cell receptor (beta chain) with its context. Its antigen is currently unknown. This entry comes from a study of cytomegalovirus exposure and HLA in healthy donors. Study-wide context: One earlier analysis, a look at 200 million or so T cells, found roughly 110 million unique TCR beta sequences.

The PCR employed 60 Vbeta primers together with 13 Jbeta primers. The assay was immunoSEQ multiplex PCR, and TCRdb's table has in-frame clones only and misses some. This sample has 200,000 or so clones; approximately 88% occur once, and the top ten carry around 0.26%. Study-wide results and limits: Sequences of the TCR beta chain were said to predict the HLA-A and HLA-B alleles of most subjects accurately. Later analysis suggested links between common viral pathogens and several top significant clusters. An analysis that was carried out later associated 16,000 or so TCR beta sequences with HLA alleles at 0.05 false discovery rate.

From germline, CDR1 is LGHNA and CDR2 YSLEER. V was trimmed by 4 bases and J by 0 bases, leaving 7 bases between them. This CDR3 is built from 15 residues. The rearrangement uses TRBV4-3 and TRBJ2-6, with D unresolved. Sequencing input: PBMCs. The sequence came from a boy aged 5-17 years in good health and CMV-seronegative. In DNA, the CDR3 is TGCGCCAGCAGCCTCAGGAACTCTGGGGCCAACGTCCTGACTTTC. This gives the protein CASSLRNSGANVLTF.